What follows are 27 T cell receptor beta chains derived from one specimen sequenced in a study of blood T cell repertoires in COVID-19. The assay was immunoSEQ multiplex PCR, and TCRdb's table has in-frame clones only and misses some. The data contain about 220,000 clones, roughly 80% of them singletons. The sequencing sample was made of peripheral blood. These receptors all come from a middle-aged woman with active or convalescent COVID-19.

The CDR3 DNA reads TGCAGCGGCCGGGACAGGGGTTCCTACGAGCAGTACTTC. This translates into CSGRDRGSYEQYF. J is TRBJ2-7 and V is TRBV29-1; 10 nucleotides agree with TRBD1. Per the germline V gene, CDR1 is SQVTM and CDR2 is ANQGSEA. V lost 7 bases and J lost 1; bases outside the gene matches: 4. The CDR3 contains 13 residues.

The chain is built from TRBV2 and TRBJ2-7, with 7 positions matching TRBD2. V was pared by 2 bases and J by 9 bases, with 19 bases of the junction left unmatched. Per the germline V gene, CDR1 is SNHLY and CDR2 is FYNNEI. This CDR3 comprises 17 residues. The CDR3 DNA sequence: TGTGCCAGCAGTGAACCCGGTCGGCGGCTAGCGGTTGTCTTGCAGTACTTC. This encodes CASSEPGRRLAVVLQYF.

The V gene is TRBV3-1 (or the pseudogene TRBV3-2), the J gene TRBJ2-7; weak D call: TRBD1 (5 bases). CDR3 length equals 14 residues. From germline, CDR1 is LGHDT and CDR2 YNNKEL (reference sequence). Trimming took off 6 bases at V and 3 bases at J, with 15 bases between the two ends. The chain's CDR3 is CASSPSQGVYEQYF. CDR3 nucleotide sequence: TGTGCCAGCAGTCCATCACAAGGGGTCTACGAGCAGTACTTC.

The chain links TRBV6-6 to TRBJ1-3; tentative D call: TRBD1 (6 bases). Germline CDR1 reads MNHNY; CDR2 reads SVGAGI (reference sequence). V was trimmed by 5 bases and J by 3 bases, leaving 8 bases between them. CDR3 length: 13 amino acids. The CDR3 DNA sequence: TGTGCCAGCAGTGGCAGGGGTGGAAACACCATATATTTT. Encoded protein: CASSGRGGNTIYF.

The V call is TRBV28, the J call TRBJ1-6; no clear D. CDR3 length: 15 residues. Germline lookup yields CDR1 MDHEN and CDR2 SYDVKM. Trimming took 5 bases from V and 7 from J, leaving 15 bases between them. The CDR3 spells CASSPGGVGNSPLHF. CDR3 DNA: TGTGCCAGCAGTCCAGGCGGGGTGGGGAATTCACCCCTCCACTTT.

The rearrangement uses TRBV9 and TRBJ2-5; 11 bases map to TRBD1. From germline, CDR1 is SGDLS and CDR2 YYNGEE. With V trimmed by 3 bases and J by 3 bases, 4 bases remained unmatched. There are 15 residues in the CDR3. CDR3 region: CASSGQGQGEETQYF. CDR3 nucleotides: TGTGCCAGCAGCGGACAGGGACAGGGGGAAGAGACCCAGTACTTC.

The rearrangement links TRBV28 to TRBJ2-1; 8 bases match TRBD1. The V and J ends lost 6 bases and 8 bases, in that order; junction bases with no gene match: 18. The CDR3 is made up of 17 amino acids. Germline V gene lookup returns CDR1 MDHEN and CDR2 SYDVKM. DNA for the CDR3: TGTGCCAGCAGCTTCCTACCTGAGGCAGGGGGCAAGGATGAGCAGTTCTTC. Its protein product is CASSFLPEAGGKDEQFF.

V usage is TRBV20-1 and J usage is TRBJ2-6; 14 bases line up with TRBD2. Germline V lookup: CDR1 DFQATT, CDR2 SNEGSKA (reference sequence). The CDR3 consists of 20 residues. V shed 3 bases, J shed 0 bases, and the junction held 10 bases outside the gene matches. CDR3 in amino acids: CSASESGTSGGHSGANVLTF. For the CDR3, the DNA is TGCAGTGCTAGTGAATCGGGGACTAGCGGGGGCCACTCTGGGGCCAACGTCCTGACTTTC.

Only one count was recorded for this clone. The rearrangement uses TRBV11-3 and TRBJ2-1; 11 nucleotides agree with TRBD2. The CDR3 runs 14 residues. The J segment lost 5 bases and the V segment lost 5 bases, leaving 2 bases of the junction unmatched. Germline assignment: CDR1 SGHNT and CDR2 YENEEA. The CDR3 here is CASSRGLADNEQFF. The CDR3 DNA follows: TGTGCCAGCAGCAGGGGACTAGCGGACAATGAGCAGTTCTTC.

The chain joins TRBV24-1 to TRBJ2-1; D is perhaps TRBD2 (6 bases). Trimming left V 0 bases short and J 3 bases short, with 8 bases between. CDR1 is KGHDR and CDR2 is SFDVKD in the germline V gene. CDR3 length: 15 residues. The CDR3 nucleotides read TGTGCCACCAGTGATTTGAGTAGCGGCTACAATGAGCAGTTCTTC. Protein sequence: CATSDLSSGYNEQFF.

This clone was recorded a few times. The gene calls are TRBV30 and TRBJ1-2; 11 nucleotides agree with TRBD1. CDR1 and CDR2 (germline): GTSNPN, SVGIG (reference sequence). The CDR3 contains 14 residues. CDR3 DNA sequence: TGTGCGAGGACAGGGGGCCGAGCTAACTATGGCTACACCTTC. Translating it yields CARTGGRANYGYTF. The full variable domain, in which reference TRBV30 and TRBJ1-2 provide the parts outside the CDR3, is SQTIHQWPATLVQPVGSPLSLECTVEGTSNPNLYWYRQAAGRGLQLLFYSVGIGQISSEVPQNLSASRPQDRQFILSSKKLLLSDSGFYLCARTGGRANYGYTFGSGTRLTVV.

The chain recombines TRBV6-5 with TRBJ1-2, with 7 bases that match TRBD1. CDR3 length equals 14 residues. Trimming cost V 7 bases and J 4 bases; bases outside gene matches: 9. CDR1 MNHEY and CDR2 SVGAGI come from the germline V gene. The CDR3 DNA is TGTGCCAGCATCTCGTCCAGGGGGACCTATGGCTACACCTTC. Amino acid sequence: CASISSRGTYGYTF.

The CDR3 DNA is TGTGCCAGCAGCGTACCTAGCGGGACAAGCACAGATACGCAGTATTTT. Protein sequence: CASSVPSGTSTDTQYF. The rearrangement uses TRBV9 and TRBJ2-3; 9 positions agree with TRBD2. CDR3 size: 16 residues. Germline V gene data show CDR1 as SGDLS and CDR2 as YYNGEE. V lost 1 base and J lost 0; bases outside the gene matches: 3. Complete variable domain (other parts from reference TRBV9 and TRBJ2-3): DSGVTQTPKHLITATGQRVTLRCSPRSGDLSVYWYQQSLDQGLQFLIQYYNGEERAKGNILERFSAQQFPDLHSELNLSSLELGDSALYFCASSVPSGTSTDTQYFGPGTRLTVL.

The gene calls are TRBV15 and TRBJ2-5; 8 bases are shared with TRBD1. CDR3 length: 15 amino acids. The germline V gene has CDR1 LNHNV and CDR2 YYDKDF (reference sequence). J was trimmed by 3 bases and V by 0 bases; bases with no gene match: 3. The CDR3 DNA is TGTGCCACCAGCAGAGACAGGGGGCCAGAAGAGACCCAGTACTTC. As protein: CATSRDRGPEETQYF.

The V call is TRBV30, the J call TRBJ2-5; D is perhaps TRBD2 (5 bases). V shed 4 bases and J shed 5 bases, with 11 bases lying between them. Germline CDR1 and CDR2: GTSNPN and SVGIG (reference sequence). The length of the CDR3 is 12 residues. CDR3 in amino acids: CAWKRPSETQYF. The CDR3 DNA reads TGTGCCTGGAAGCGGCCCTCGGAGACCCAGTACTTC.

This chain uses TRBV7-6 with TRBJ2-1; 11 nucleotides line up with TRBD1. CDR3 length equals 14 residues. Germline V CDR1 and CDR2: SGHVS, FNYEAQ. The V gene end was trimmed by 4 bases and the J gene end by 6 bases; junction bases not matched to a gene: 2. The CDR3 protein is CASSSGTGGNEQFF. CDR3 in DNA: TGTGCCAGCAGCTCCGGGACAGGGGGCAATGAGCAGTTCTTC.

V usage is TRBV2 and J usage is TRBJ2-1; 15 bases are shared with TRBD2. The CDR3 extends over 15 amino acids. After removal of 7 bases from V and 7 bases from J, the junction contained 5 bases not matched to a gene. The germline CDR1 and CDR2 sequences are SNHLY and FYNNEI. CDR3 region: CASTSGLAGGNEQFF. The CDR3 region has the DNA TGTGCCAGCACGTCGGGACTAGCGGGGGGAAATGAGCAGTTCTTC.

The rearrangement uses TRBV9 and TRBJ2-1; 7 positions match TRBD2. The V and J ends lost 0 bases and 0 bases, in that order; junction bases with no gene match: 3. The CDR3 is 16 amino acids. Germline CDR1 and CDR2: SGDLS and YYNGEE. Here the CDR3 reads CASSVVRGSSYNEQFF. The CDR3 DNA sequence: TGTGCCAGCAGCGTAGTACGCGGGAGCTCCTACAATGAGCAGTTCTTC.

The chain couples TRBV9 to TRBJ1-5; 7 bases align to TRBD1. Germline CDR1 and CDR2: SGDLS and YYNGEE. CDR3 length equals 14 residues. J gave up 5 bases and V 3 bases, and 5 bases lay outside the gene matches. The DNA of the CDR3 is TGTGCCAGCAGCGCGACAGGGTTGGATCAGCCCCAGCATTTT. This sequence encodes CASSATGLDQPQHF.

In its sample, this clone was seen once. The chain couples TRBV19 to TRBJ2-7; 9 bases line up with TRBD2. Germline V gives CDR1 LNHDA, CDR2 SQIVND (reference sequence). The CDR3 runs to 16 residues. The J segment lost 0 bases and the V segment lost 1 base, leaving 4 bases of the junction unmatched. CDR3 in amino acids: CASSIGLAGLSYEQYF. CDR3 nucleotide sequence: TGTGCCAGTAGTATAGGGCTAGCGGGACTCTCCTACGAGCAGTACTTC.

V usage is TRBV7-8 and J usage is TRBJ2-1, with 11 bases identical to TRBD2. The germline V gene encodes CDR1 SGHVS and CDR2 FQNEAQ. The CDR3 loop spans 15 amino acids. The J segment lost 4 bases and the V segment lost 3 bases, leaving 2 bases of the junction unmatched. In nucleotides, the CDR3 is TGTGCCAGCAGCTTGGGACTAGCGGAGTACAATGAGCAGTTCTTC. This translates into CASSLGLAEYNEQFF.

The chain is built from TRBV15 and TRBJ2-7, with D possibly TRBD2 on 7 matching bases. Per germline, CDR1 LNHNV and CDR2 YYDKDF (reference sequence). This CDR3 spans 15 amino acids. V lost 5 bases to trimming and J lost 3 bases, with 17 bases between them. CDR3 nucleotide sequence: TGTGCCACCAGCGAGGGGGAGGGCCCCTACTACGAGCAGTACTTC. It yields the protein CATSEGEGPYYEQYF.

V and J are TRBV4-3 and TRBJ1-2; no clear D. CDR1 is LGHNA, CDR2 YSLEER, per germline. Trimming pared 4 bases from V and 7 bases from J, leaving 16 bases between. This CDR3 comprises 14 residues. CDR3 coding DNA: TGCGCCAGCAGCCCCGAAAACCTACGGGGTGGCTACACCTTC. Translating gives CASSPENLRGGYTF.

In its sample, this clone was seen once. The DNA of the CDR3 is TGTGCCAGCAGCTCAGAAGGGGGATCCTACAATGAGCAGTTCTTC. Translated, it gives CASSSEGGSYNEQFF. The gene calls are TRBV5-4 and TRBJ2-1; possibly TRBD1 for D (6 bases). Germline assignment: CDR1 SGHNT and CDR2 YYREEE (reference sequence). V gave up 3 bases and J gave up 1 base, with 11 bases separating them. The CDR3 runs to 15 residues.

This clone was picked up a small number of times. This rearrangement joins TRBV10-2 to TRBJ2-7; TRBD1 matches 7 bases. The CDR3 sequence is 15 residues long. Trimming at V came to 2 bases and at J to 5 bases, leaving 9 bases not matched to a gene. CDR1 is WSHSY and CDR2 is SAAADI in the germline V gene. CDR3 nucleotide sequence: TGCGCCAGCAGTGAGATTTTAGGGGGCCGGGACGAGCAGTACTTC. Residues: CASSEILGGRDEQYF.

The CDR3 protein is CASSLDLRADGYTF. The CDR3 nucleotides are TGTGCCAGCAGCTTGGATCTCAGGGCCGATGGCTACACCTTC. V gene TRBV5-4 combines with J gene TRBJ1-2; D may be TRBD1 (5 bases). V lost 0 bases to trimming and J lost 6 bases, with 12 bases between them. CDR3 length equals 14 residues. Germline CDR1 reads SGHNT; CDR2 reads YYREEE (reference sequence).

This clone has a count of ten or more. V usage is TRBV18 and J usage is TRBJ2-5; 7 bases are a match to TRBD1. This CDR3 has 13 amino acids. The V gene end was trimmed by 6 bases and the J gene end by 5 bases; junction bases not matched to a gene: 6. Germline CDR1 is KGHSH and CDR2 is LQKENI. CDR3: CASSLDRDETQYF. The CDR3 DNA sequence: TGTGCCAGCTCCCTCGACAGGGACGAGACCCAGTACTTC. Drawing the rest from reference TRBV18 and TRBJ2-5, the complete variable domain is NAGVMQNPRHLVRRRGQEARLRCSPMKGHSHVYWYRQLPEEGLKFMVYLQKENIIDESGMPKERFSAEFPKEGPSILRIQQVVRGDSAAYFCASSLDRDETQYFGPGTRLLVL.